This T cell receptor (beta chain) was sequenced for a study of cytomegalovirus exposure and HLA in healthy donors. Findings and caveats of the study: By a later analysis, the bulk of CMV-associated TCR beta chains appeared HLA-restricted. Being productive about 87% or about 30% of the time was typical of most TCR beta V segments in an earlier analysis. Most TCRs appeared rarely, but some public TCRs recurred in many donors.

CDR3 length: 16 residues. Germline V gives CDR1 SEHNR, CDR2 FQNEAQ (reference sequence). With 60 Vbeta and 13 Jbeta primers, the PCR was carried out. Sequencing used immunoSEQ multiplex PCR; TCRdb keeps in-frame clones, though not all of them. The data show over 150,000 clones, with 70% to 75% seen just once and more than 4.5% held by the top ten. A single count supports this clone. What it binds is not known. At one end the junction does not follow the germline gene, possibly because of a read error. The chain uses TRBV7-9 and TRBJ1-3; TRBD1 matches 7 bases. The source is a man aged 30-40 years in good health and CMV-seropositive. The sample taken for sequencing was PBMCs. Written as DNA, the CDR3 is TGTTCCAGCAGCCCCACCTGGAGACAGGGCCGAAACACCATATATTTT. Protein product: CSSSPTWRQGRNTIYF.